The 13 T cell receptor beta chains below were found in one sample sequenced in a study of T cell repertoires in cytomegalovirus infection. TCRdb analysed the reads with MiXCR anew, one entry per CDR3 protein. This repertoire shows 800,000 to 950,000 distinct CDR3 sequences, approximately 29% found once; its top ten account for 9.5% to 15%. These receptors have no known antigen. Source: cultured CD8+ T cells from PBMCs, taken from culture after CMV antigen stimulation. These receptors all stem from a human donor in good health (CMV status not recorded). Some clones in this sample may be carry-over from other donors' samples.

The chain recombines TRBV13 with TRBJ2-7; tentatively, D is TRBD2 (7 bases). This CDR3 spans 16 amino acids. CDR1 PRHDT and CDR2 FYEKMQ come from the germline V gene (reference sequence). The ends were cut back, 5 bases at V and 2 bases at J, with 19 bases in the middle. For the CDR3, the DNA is TGTGCCAGCAGCCCCCTGGGGGCGGGGGCCGCCTACGAGCAGTACTTC. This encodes CASSPLGAGAAYEQYF. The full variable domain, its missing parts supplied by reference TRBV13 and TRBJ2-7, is AAGVIQSPRHLIKEKRETATLKCYPIPRHDTVYWYQQGPGQDPQFLISFYEKMQSDKGSIPDRFSAQQFSDYHSELNMSSLELGDSALYFCASSPLGAGAAYEQYFGPGTRLTVT.

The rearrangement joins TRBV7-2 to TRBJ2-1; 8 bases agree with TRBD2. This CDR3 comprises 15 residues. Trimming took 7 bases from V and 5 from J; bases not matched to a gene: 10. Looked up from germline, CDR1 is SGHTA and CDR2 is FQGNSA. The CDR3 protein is CASKTGGGVNNEQFF. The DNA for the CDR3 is TGTGCCAGCAAGACCGGGGGGGGGGTCAACAATGAGCAGTTCTTC.

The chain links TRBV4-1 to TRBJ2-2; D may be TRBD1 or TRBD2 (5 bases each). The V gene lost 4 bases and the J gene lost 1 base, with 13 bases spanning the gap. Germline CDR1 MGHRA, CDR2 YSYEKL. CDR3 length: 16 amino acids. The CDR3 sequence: CASSLSGRGNTGELFF. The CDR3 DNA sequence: TGCGCCAGCAGCCTGTCGGGACGGGGGAACACCGGGGAGCTGTTTTTT.

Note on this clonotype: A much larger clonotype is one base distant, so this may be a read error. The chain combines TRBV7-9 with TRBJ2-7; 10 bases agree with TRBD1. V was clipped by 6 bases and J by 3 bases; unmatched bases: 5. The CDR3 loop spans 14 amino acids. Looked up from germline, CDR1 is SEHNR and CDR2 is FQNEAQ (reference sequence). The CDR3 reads CASSPGTGDYEQYV. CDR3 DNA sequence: TGTGCCAGCAGTCCCGGGACAGGGGACTACGAGCAGTACGTC.

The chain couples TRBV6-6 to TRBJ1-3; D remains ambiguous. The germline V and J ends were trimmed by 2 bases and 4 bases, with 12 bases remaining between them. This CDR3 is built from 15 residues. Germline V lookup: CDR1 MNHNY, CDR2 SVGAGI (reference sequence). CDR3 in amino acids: CASSYDGGYGNTIYF. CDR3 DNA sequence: TGTGCCAGCAGTTACGACGGAGGGTACGGAAACACCATATATTTT.

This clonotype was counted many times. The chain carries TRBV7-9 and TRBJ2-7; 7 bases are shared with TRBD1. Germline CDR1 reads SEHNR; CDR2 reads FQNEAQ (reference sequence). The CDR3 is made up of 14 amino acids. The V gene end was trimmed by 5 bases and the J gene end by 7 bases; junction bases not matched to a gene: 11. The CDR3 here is CASSPGTDSNEQYV. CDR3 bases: TGTGCCAGCAGCCCTGGGACAGACTCGAATGAGCAGTACGTC.

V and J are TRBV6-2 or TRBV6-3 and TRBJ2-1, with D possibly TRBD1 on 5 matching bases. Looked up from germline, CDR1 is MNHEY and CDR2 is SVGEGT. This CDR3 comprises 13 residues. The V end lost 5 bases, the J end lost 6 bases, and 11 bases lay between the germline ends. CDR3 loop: CASSRPQGNEQFF. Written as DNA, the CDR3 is TGTGCCAGCAGTCGCCCCCAGGGCAATGAGCAGTTCTTC.

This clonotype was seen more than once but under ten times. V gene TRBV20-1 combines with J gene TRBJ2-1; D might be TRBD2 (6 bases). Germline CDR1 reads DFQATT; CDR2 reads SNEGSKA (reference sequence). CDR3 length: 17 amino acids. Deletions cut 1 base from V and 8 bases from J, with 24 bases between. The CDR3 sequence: CSARGLSLAKFTDEQFF. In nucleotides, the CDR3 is TGCAGTGCTAGAGGACTTTCTCTAGCGAAATTTACCGATGAGCAGTTCTTC.

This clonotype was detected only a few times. The CDR3 nucleotides read TGTGCCAGCAGCAACCGGGGACAGAACACCGGGGAGCTGTTTTTT. It encodes CASSNRGQNTGELFF. The rearrangement uses TRBV7-9 and TRBJ2-2, with D possibly matching TRBD1 (6 bases). The germline V and J ends were trimmed by 5 bases and 1 base, with 11 bases remaining between them. This CDR3 spans 15 amino acids. Germline V CDR1 and CDR2: SEHNR, FQNEAQ (reference sequence).

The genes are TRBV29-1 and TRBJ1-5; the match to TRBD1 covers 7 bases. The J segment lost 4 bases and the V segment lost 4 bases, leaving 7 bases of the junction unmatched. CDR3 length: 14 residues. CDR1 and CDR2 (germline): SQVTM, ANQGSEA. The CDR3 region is CSVVEGGLNQPQHF. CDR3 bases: TGCAGCGTTGTGGAAGGGGGCTTAAATCAGCCCCAGCATTTT.

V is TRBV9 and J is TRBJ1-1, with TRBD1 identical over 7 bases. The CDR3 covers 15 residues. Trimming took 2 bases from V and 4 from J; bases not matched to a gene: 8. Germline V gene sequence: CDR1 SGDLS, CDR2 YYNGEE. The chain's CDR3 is CASSVDRAPGTEAFF. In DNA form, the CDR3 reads TGTGCCAGCAGCGTCGACAGGGCCCCTGGCACTGAAGCTTTCTTT.

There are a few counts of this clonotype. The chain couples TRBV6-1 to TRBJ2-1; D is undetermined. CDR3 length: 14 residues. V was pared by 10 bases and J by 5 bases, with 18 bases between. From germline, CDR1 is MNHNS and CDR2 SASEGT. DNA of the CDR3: TGTGCCACTTTGGGGTCCCGGAGTGACAATGAGCAGTTCTTC. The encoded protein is CATLGSRSDNEQFF.

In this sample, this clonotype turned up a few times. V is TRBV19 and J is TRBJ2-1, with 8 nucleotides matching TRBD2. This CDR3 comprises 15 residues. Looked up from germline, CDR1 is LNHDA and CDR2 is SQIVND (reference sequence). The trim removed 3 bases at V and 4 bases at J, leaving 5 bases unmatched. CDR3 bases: TGTGCCAGTAGTATGGCGGGGGGCTTTTACAATGAGCAGTTCTTC. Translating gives CASSMAGGFYNEQFF.